One sample yielded the 8 T cell receptor beta chains listed below, sequenced in a study of blood T cell repertoires in COVID-19. Generated by immunoSEQ multiplex PCR, the TCRdb table keeps only in-frame clones and is missing some. The data contain about 440,000 clones, 85% to 90% of them singletons. The sample was peripheral blood. These receptor sequences come from a young woman with acute or convalescent COVID-19.

The chain carries TRBV7-2 and TRBJ1-1; D is unresolved. Trimming left V 5 bases short and J 0 bases short, with 7 bases between. The CDR3 has 13 residues. CDR1 and CDR2 (germline): SGHTA, FQGNSA. CDR3 in amino acids: CASSVLLNTEAFF. The CDR3 DNA is TGTGCCAGCAGCGTCCTATTGAACACTGAAGCTTTCTTT.

The gene calls are TRBV4-1 and TRBJ2-1; TRBD1 might be the D (7 bases). This CDR3 contains 18 residues. With 3 bases removed from V and 5 bases from J, the gap between germline ends came to 23 bases. Germline V gives CDR1 MGHRA, CDR2 YSYEKL. CDR3 sequence: CASSQLMASGGPDNEQFF. In DNA form, the CDR3 reads TGCGCCAGCAGCCAGCTTATGGCCTCAGGGGGGCCTGACAATGAGCAGTTCTTC.

V and J are TRBV2 and TRBJ2-2; 8 nucleotides match TRBD2. Germline CDR1 is SNHLY and CDR2 is FYNNEI. With 3 bases clipped from V and 0 bases from J, the junction kept 9 bases outside the gene matches. The CDR3 extends over 18 amino acids. In DNA, the CDR3 is TGTGCCAGCAGTGATCATCTTAGCGGGGACTCGAACACCGGGGAGCTGTTTTTT. Its protein product is CASSDHLSGDSNTGELFF.

The chain has TRBV27 and TRBJ1-1; no clear D gene. Germline CDR1 reads MNHEY; CDR2 reads SMNVEV (reference sequence). This CDR3 spans 13 amino acids. Trimming removed 8 bases from V and 0 bases from J, with 10 bases in between. The CDR3 coding sequence is TGTGCCAGCGGGCACGGAATGAACACTGAAGCTTTCTTT. Amino acids: CASGHGMNTEAFF.

For the CDR3, the DNA is TGTGCCAGCAGCGTCACACAGGGCACTGAGCAGTTCTTC. This gives the protein CASSVTQGTEQFF. This chain uses TRBV11-1 with TRBJ2-1; TRBD1 is a possible D gene (6 bases). Trimming stripped 5 bases from V and 9 bases from J, with 14 bases between. Germline assignment: CDR1 SGHAT and CDR2 FQDESV (reference sequence). This CDR3 contains 13 residues. The complete variable domain, with remaining parts taken from reference TRBV11-1 and TRBJ2-1, reads EAEVAQSPRYKITEKSQAVAFWCDPISGHATLYWYRQILGQGPELLVQFQDESVVDDSQLPKDRFSAERLKGVDSTLKIQPAELGDSAMYLCASSVTQGTEQFFGPGTRLTVL.

This clone appeared once. J is TRBJ1-1 and V is TRBV5-1; a weak D match, TRBD1 (5 bases). This CDR3 contains 15 residues. Germline V gives CDR1 SGHRS, CDR2 YFSETQ. V was clipped by 2 bases and J by 1 base, with 12 bases between them. The CDR3 spells CASSFGVRANTEAFF. The DNA of the CDR3 is TGCGCCAGCAGCTTCGGCGTCAGGGCGAACACTGAAGCTTTCTTT.

The chain combines TRBV7-3 with TRBJ2-2; D remains ambiguous. Germline V CDR1 and CDR2: SGHTA, FQGTGA. Deletions cut 2 bases from V and 6 bases from J, with 7 bases between. This CDR3 has 13 residues. The CDR3 is CASSLGVPGELFF. CDR3 sequence (DNA): TGTGCCAGCAGCTTAGGAGTCCCCGGGGAGCTGTTTTTT.

The rearrangement links TRBV20-1 to TRBJ2-1; the D is unclear. V was cut by 3 bases and J by 0 bases, with 6 bases left in between. Germline V gives CDR1 DFQATT, CDR2 SNEGSKA (reference sequence). The CDR3 consists of 13 residues. CDR3 in amino acids: CSASFSSYNEQFF. The CDR3 DNA sequence: TGCAGTGCTAGTTTTAGCTCCTACAATGAGCAGTTCTTC.